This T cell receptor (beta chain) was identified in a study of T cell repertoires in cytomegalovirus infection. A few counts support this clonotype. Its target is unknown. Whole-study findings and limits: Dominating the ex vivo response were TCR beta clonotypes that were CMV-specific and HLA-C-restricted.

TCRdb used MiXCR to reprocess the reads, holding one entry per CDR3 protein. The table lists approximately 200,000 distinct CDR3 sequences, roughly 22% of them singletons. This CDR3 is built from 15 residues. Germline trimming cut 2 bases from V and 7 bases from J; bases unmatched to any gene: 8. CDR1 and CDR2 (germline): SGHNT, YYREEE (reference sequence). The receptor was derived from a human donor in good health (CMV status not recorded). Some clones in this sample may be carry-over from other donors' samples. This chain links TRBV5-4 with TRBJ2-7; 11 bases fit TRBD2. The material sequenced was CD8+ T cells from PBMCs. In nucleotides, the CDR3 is TGTGCCAGCAGCTTTAGCGGGGGGGCCCCGCGGGAGCAGTACTTC. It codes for CASSFSGGAPREQYF.